These T cell receptor beta chains were read from a single sample in a study of PD-1 blockade in classical Hodgkin lymphoma. Here immunoSEQ multiplex PCR was the method, and the copy in TCRdb shows in-frame clones only, minus some. The table lists 14,000 to 15,000 clones, roughly 68% of them singletons, with 9.5% to 12% in the top ten. The starting material was peripheral blood mononuclear cells (PBMCs), obtained at baseline. The source is a human donor with classical Hodgkin lymphoma. Both conserved end residues are part of each CDR3.

cdr3_aa j_call cdr3_length v_call
CASSLRAGALNNEQFF TRBJ2-1 16 TRBV28
CASSSGVAGTETQYF TRBJ2-5 15 TRBV5-1
CASKGTGREQYF TRBJ2-7 12 TRBV2
CASNPGTGTDTQYF TRBJ2-3 14 TRBV28
CASSVGRLAGSTDTQYF TRBJ2-3 17 TRBV9
CASSLTSGDTQYF TRBJ2-3 13 TRBV11-2
CASSSPGGDNEQFF TRBJ2-1 14 TRBV27
CASSQDQREGQFF TRBJ2-1 13 TRBV4-1
CASSLSGASANTGELFF TRBJ2-2 17 TRBV5-5
CASSLMATGWQYF TRBJ2-7 13 TRBV5-6
CASSFVGSYNEKLFF TRBJ1-4 15 TRBV28
CASSGRLAGAHEQYF TRBJ2-7 15 TRBV27
CASSEGTGARIFNQPQHF TRBJ1-5 18 TRBV6-1
CASSARTPNTGELFF TRBJ2-2 15 TRBV9
CASSSSGLAAYYEQYF TRBJ2-7 16 TRBV28
CASSLEGSGDEQFF TRBJ2-1 14 TRBV5-1
CASSSGGSYEQYF TRBJ2-7 13 TRBV19
CASSEPGQGYGYTF TRBJ1-2 14 TRBV6-1
CASSQQGVSYGYTF TRBJ1-2 14 TRBV2
CASSSPAGGKSPLHF TRBJ1-6 15 TRBV4-1
CASSLLAGEDGELFF TRBJ2-2 15 TRBV7-3
CASSLGASGRVLYNEQFF TRBJ2-1 18 TRBV7-8
CASTIETSGASTDTQYF TRBJ2-3 17 TRBV28
CARGTGGKSEAFF TRBJ1-1 13 TRBV5-4
CASSGGASGMGNEQFF TRBJ2-1 16 TRBV5-1
CASSLVGLAGVDTGELFF TRBJ2-2 18 TRBV11-2
CASSLGAGELFF TRBJ2-2 12 TRBV11-2
CASSLVGQGQTQYF TRBJ2-5 14 TRBV13
CASSPVWDGYTF TRBJ1-2 12 TRBV7-9
CASGRGNNQPQHF TRBJ1-5 13 TRBV7-8
CAISETSGRGYEQFF TRBJ2-1 15 TRBV10-3
CASRHRYNEQYF TRBJ2-7 12 TRBV11-2
CASSLWRASRDRLSNQPQHF TRBJ1-5 20 TRBV28
CASSHPGGEGNEQFF TRBJ2-1 15 TRBV16
CASSPSTRGYEQYF TRBJ2-7 14 TRBV27
CASSDKATSGRSWETQYF TRBJ2-5 18 TRBV7-2
CASSFNGVTNEKLFF TRBJ1-4 15 TRBV27
CASSGNSGTSSYNEQFF TRBJ2-1 17 TRBV5-1
CASSYLNGRNDEQFF TRBJ2-1 15 TRBV6-5
CASSFLAGASSTDTQYF TRBJ2-3 17 TRBV27
CAWAVARWGYYEQYF TRBJ2-7 15 TRBV30
CASSPQTSSDTQYF TRBJ2-3 14 TRBV5-1
CASSPSTGELFF TRBJ2-2 12 TRBV5-4
CASSLTPAEQYF TRBJ2-7 12 TRBV11-3
CASSVWSGEGTDTQYF TRBJ2-3 16 TRBV9
CASSFRRYQETQYF TRBJ2-5 14 TRBV13
CASSYETNTGELFF TRBJ2-2 14 TRBV27
CASSLRGPNNEQFF TRBJ2-1 14 TRBV7-2
CASSLFWSGTSGTNEQFF TRBJ2-1 18 TRBV19
CASSSGLAGYNEQFF TRBJ2-1 15 TRBV27
CASSYLQGNSPLHF TRBJ1-6 14 TRBV6-6
CASSYGGTTGELFF TRBJ2-2 14 TRBV6-5
CASSGRTGKSGNEQFF TRBJ2-1 16 TRBV28
CASSIEGTGGPETQYF TRBJ2-5 16 TRBV19